Shown below are 5 T cell receptor beta chains from a single sample sequenced in a study of PD-1 blockade in mismatch repair-deficient tumors. The repertoire was sequenced with immunoSEQ multiplex PCR; TCRdb's copy has only in-frame clones and lacks some. The sample includes approximately 50,000 clones, 78% of them seen just once. The source material was peripheral blood, sampled 4 weeks after starting pembrolizumab. These receptors all stem from an adult with mismatch repair-deficient cancer.

This clone was recorded only once. This chain links TRBV19 with TRBJ1-2; TRBD1 agrees at 8 bases. Germline lookup yields CDR1 LNHDA and CDR2 SQIVND (reference sequence). This CDR3 spans 15 amino acids. The V and J ends lost 5 bases and 4 bases, in that order; junction bases with no gene match: 9. CDR3 sequence reads: CASSPGQAGTYGYTF. The CDR3 region has the DNA TGTGCCAGTAGTCCGGGACAGGCCGGAACCTATGGCTACACCTTC. Full variable domain (outside the CDR3, taken from reference TRBV19 and TRBJ1-2): DGGITQSPKYLFRKEGQNVTLSCEQNLNHDAMYWYRQDPGQGLRLIYYSQIVNDFQKGDIAEGYSVSREKKESFPLTVTSAQKNPTAFYLCASSPGQAGTYGYTFGSGTRLTVV.

This rearrangement joins TRBV9 to TRBJ2-7; TRBD2 matches at 12 bases. V gave up 3 bases and J gave up 6 bases; unmatched junction bases: 7. The CDR3 loop spans 15 amino acids. The germline V gene has CDR1 SGDLS and CDR2 YYNGEE. The CDR3 coding sequence is TGTGCCAGCAGCGCCGGACTAGCGGGACTCGGCGAGCAGTACTTC. Residues: CASSAGLAGLGEQYF.

This clone was recorded a few times. One end of the junction fails to match germline, which may point to a read error. CDR3 DNA: TGTGCTAGCAGCTTAGATAGCAATCAGCCCCAGCATTTT. Protein product: CASSLDSNQPQHF. The chain links TRBV7-7 to TRBJ1-5; D gene unclear. CDR1 and CDR2 (germline): SSHAT, FNYEAQ (reference sequence). The CDR3 totals 13 residues.

The rearrangement uses TRBV6-6 and TRBJ1-5; possible D gene TRBD1, 5 bases. The ends were cut back, 6 bases at V and 0 bases at J, with 12 bases in the middle. This CDR3 is built from 15 residues. The V gene's germline CDR1 is MNHNY and CDR2 SVGAGI (reference sequence). As DNA, the CDR3 is TGTGCCAGCAGCGCAGGGTCATATAGCAATCAGCCCCAGCATTTT. Translation: CASSAGSYSNQPQHF.

The sample holds one count of this clone. This CDR3 is CASSTTGPGAEAFF. Written as DNA, the CDR3 is TGTGCCAGCAGCACGACAGGACCTGGCGCTGAAGCTTTCTTT. The chain uses TRBV6-5 and TRBJ1-1, with TRBD1 as a possible D gene (6 bases). The CDR3 has 14 amino acids. The ends were cut back, 6 bases at V and 6 bases at J, with 17 bases in the middle. Germline values: CDR1 MNHEY, CDR2 SVGAGI.